This T cell receptor (beta chain) was sequenced in a study of blood T cell repertoires in COVID-19 (dated by TCRdb to 2020 to 2022). Regarding the study in general: Samples covering the acute and convalescent phases of COVID-19 were provided by collaborators in the United States, Italy and Spain. Where HLA class I and class II types were available, the types were taken from metadata supplied by the sample provider, not from assay-based typing. Sample metadata almost always included a de-identified subject ID, COVID-19 status, age in years and sex. Samples came from the ongoing ImmuneRACE study (first 160 participants) plus 1,254 subjects from 6 global collaborators. Subjects who had been exposed to COVID-19, were actively infected with it, or had recovered from it provided the deeply sampled blood TCRbeta repertoires that made up the dataset. The repertoires were released in a freely available public database intended as a resource for research on the immune response to SARS-CoV-2. The prospective study material was composed of cDNA or gDNA derived from T cells, B-cell-depleted T cells, or PBMCs. The paper's findings and limits, for the study overall: The quantity of clinical and demographic metadata differed by source and by participant and was supplied without curation.

The immunoSEQ Assay, a bias-controlled multiplex PCR, was used to amplify TCRbeta CDR3 regions from genomic DNA. In the original analysis: The number of nucleated cells in each sample was estimated from the amplification of reference gene primers within the assay. Sequence reads were collapsed and filtered to measure the absolute abundance of every unique TCRbeta CDR3 rearrangement. For each sample, productive Simpson clonality was calculated by taking the square root of Simpson's diversity index across productive rearrangements. As stored in TCRdb, this immuneACCESS dataset retains in-frame rearrangements with V and J assigned. A fraction of the clones does not appear; measured against another copy, unresolved V genes explain less than half of the discrepancy, and the remainder lacks a known reason. Clonal size and the V and J genes are those of that table, whereas D and trimming came from the DNA. The sample table lists tens of thousands of clones, about three quarters of them with a count of one. The top ten hold about 18% of the sample.

The collaborating institutions used their own protocols to collect whole blood in K2EDTA tubes. For TCRbeta analysis, collaborators shipped samples as frozen whole blood, isolated PBMCs, or DNA extracted from either of those sample types. The germline V gene specifies LGHNA as CDR1 and YSLEER as CDR2. The CDR3 spans 14 residues, from the cysteine through the phenylalanine. Only the CDR3 portion is preserved as DNA: 42 bases, with reading frame beginning at the first base. V is pared back by 0 bases and J by 2 bases, with 8 bases lying between the germline termini. About this clone: This receptor's antigen is unknown. Base qualities are not at hand, and no much larger clone is one base apart.

The sequence derives from a human donor with active or convalescent COVID-19. The donor label of this sample is uncertain. The rearranged segments are TRBV4-3 and TRBJ2-7; the D gene lacks a confident call. The sample was peripheral blood. The CDR3 in this case is CASSQDPQTYEQYF. Read as DNA, the sequence is TGCGCCAGCAGCCAAGACCCACAGACCTACGAGCAGTACTTC.